This entry describes one T cell receptor beta chain. Its antigen is as yet unknown. This specimen belongs to a study of early T cells in non-severe SARS-CoV-2 infection. Study summary: Sequenced material consisted of bulk RNA (from unsorted whole blood), and chains were unpaired.

Notes on the study in general: Anti-spike CD8 responses were favored in VDJdb matching, and private and CD4 specificities were missed.

Individual cDNA molecules were tagged with unique molecular identifiers, the study reported. MiXCR, run by TCRdb on the 5' RACE reads, gives a single entry per CDR3 protein. The data contain some 57,000 distinct CDR3 sequences, around 9% of them singletons. This receptor was taken from an adult who was a healthcare worker with PCR-confirmed SARS-CoV-2 infection or an uninfected control (not recorded which). Sequencing was done on a sample of whole blood.

The chain's CDR3 is CASSEMRLAGVETQYF. The CDR3 DNA follows: TGTGCCAGCAGTGAGATGAGGCTAGCGGGGGTAGAGACCCAGTACTTC. The chain carries TRBV2 and TRBJ2-5, with 10 bases that match TRBD2. The CDR3 contains 16 residues. V dropped 3 bases and J dropped 4; count of bases not matched to a gene: 8. From germline, CDR1 is SNHLY and CDR2 FYNNEI.